This T cell receptor beta chain was observed in a study of T cell repertoires in aging, cancer and after chemotherapy. Whole-study context: The full dataset contained about 10 million TCR reads. General observations from the study: Compared with age-matched healthy donors, untreated hematological or solid cancer patients showed higher blood TCR clonality. Rebound thymic output was suggested by rising median generation probability during chemotherapy in each cancer cohort.

This CDR3 comprises 17 residues. The V end lost 3 bases, the J end lost 5 bases, and 20 bases lay between the germline ends. Germline loops: CDR1 LNHDA, CDR2 SQIVND (reference sequence). TRB rearrangements spanning V, D and J were amplified using mixed TRB-A/B primers. Each CDR3 protein is one row after TCRdb ran MiXCR on the multiplex PCR reads. Of thousands of distinct CDR3 sequences listed, around a fifth are singletons. By sample fraction, this clonotype is medium-sized. The target antigen is unknown. The template was genomic DNA from peripheral blood, not RNA. Sequenced: blood. The sequence was collected from a human donor with a solid tumor. The chain employs TRBV19 and TRBJ1-5, with a weak D call TRBD1 (6 bases). CDR3 in amino acids: CASSIYGRGISHQPQHF. Written as DNA, the CDR3 is TGTGCCAGTAGTATTTATGGCAGGGGAATCTCTCATCAGCCCCAGCATTTT.